This is a list of T cell receptor beta chains from one sample in a study of T cells in Graves' hyperthyroidism and ophthalmopathy. MiXCR, run by TCRdb on the multiplex PCR reads, gives a single entry per CDR3 protein. The sample includes about 350,000 distinct CDR3 sequences, over 15% of them seen just once. Sequencing input: blood. The receptors shown here come from a young woman with Graves' hyperthyroidism. The CDR3 runs from the conserved cysteine through the conserved F or W. The D gene is left open where the match is weak. A clone size is listed for some rows: how often the clone was seen (once, few, many), or a class if it is expanded.

j_call v_call clone_size d_call cdr3_nt cdr3_aa
TRBJ2-5 TRBV6-1 many - TGTGCCAGCAACCGGGACCTCCAAGAGACCCAGTACTTC CASNRDLQETQYF
TRBJ1-5 TRBV12-3/TRBV12-4 - - TGTGCCAGCAGCTCGAACAGGGATCTGACAGCCCAGCATTTT CASSSNRDLTAQHF
TRBJ2-7 TRBV12-3/TRBV12-4 many TRBD2 TGTGCCAGCAGTGCAGGGACTAGCGGGGGCGAGCAGTACTTC CASSAGTSGGEQYF
TRBJ1-1 TRBV20-1 - - TGCAGTGCCCCCCGCGGGGGAGTCACTGAAGCTTTCTTT CSAPRGGVTEAFF
TRBJ2-7 TRBV2 many TRBD2 TGTGCCAGCAAAAAGAGCGGGGGGATTTTCTACGAGCAGTACTTC CASKKSGGIFYEQYF
TRBJ1-1 TRBV6-5 many TRBD1 TGTGCCAGCAGTTACTCCCTGACAGGGGGCGGGGAAGCTTTCTTT CASSYSLTGGGEAFF
TRBJ2-5 TRBV6-2/TRBV6-3 many - TGTGCCAGCAGTTACTCGTGGGGGGGGGCCGTAGGAGGGGAGACCCAGTACTTC CASSYSWGGAVGGETQYF
TRBJ1-2 TRBV7-2 many TRBD1 TGTGCCAGCAGCTGGGGACAGGGGGCAAGCTATGGCTACACCTTC CASSWGQGASYGYTF
TRBJ1-2 TRBV7-9 many TRBD1 TGTGCCAGCAGCTTCGGACAGGACGGCTACACCTTC CASSFGQDGYTF
TRBJ1-2 TRBV20-1 - - TGCAGTGCTAGCCCTGGACAGAACTATGGCTACACCTTC CSASPGQNYGYTF
TRBJ2-4 TRBV4-2 many - TGTGCCAGCAGCCAAGATGGACCCGAGTTAGCCAAAAACATTCAGTACTTC CASSQDGPELAKNIQYF
TRBJ1-2 TRBV28 many - TGTGCTACCTACCCAGAGGGGGTTGACGGCTACACCTTC CATYPEGVDGYTF
TRBJ1-2 TRBV5-1 many TRBD1 TGCGCCAGCAGCTCGTATCGACAGGGGCCCCTTAACTATGGCTACACCTTC CASSSYRQGPLNYGYTF
TRBJ1-1 TRBV24-1 - - TGTGCCACCGTGGGGGCGGTTGGTACTGAAGCTTTCTTT CATVGAVGTEAFF
TRBJ1-1 TRBV20-1 many - TGCAGTGCGTCTCTGGTCCGAGACACTGAAGCTTTCTTT CSASLVRDTEAFF
TRBJ1-2 TRBV6-1 many TRBD1 TGTGCCAGCAGTGAAGCCGCAGGGGGCAGCTATGGCTACACCTTC CASSEAAGGSYGYTF
TRBJ2-5 TRBV10-3 many - TGTGCCATCAGTGACCAGGGGGAGACCCAGTACTTC CAISDQGETQYF
TRBJ1-5 TRBV7-2 many - TGTGCCAGCAGCTTACTGCGGGGGCCCCAGCATTTT CASSLLRGPQHF
TRBJ2-7 TRBV12-5 many TRBD2 TGTCCAAGCGGGGAGTTATACGAGCAGTACTTC CPSGELYEQYF
TRBJ2-7 TRBV12-3/TRBV12-4 many - TGTGCCAGCAGCGGAGGGTTCCTGAACCTTTACGAGCAGTACTTC CASSGGFLNLYEQYF
TRBJ2-3 TRBV7-3 few - TGTGCCAGCAGCCCCTCCCCGGTCCGGGGTACAGATACGCAGTATTTT CASSPSPVRGTDTQYF
TRBJ2-5 TRBV7-8 many TRBD2 TGTGCCAGCAGCTTAGGGGCCATGACTAGCGGGGGGCGCCAAGAGACCCAGTACTTC CASSLGAMTSGGRQETQYF
TRBJ2-7 TRBV12-3/TRBV12-4 many - TGTGCCAGCAGTTTAAAGGCACCGAGGGGTTCCTACGAGCAGTACTTC CASSLKAPRGSYEQYF
TRBJ1-1 TRBV12-3/TRBV12-4 many - TGTGCCAGCAGCCAGGGACGGATGAACACTGAAGCTTTCTTT CASSQGRMNTEAFF
TRBJ2-5 TRBV20-1 many TRBD2 TGCAGTGCTCCCCCCGCGGGGGGAGAGGAGACCCAGTACTTC CSAPPAGGEETQYF